The next 2 T cell receptor beta chains were all read from a single sample in a study of shared clonotypes between healthy human individuals (dated by TCRdb to 2020 to 2022). Library construction relied on the immunoSEQ multiplex PCR assay. TCRdb carries this immuneACCESS record with in-frame sequences only. Its versions omit some clonotypes, under half of them owing to an unresolved V gene in the studies checked, with the rest unexplained. In this sample the table shows millions of clones, 93% of which occur a single time. The ten largest clones represent 0.39% of the sample. The specimen was naive CD4+ T cells from PBMCs. The intended sense of this specimen's cell subset or site label: CD45RA+ positively selected. Every receptor here comes from a man aged 18 to 30 in good health. Some clones in this sample may be carry-over from other donors' samples.

The chain uses TRBV6-6 and TRBJ2-5; TRBD1 agrees at 12 bases. The J call may be in error: the DNA end matches TRBJ2-7 better. CDR3 length: 15 amino acids. Germline V gene data show CDR1 as MNHNY and CDR2 as SVGAGI (reference sequence). The CDR3 sequence is CASSHPGQGAHEQYF. DNA for the CDR3: TGTGCCAGCAGCCATCCGGGACAGGGGGCCCACGAGCAGTACTTC.

A single count supports this clone. This rearrangement joins TRBV5-1 to TRBJ1-2; D gene uncertain. V lost 4 bases and J lost 5, with 24 bases in between. The length of the CDR3 is 17 residues. The germline V gene encodes CDR1 SGHRS and CDR2 YFSETQ. The chain's CDR3 is CASSPGWPRGIEYGYTF. CDR3 coding DNA: TGCGCCAGCAGCCCCGGATGGCCTCGGGGAATTGAGTATGGCTACACCTTC. The whole variable domain, filled in from reference TRBV5-1 and TRBJ1-2, reads KAGVTQTPRYLIKTRGQQVTLSCSPISGHRSVSWYQQTPGQGLQFLFEYFSETQRNKGNFPGRFSGRQFSNSRSEMNVSTLELGDSALYLCASSPGWPRGIEYGYTFGSGTRLTVV.